The T cell receptor (beta chain) under discussion was sequenced for a study of CD8 T cells in ankylosing spondylitis (TCRdb year 2017). At the level of the whole study: T cell receptor beta repertoires were profiled in healthy donors and ankylosing spondylitis patients so that disease-linked TCR variants could be found. The whole study cohort included over a hundred healthy donors and 20 to 30 ankylosing spondylitis patients. Peripheral blood samples were taken, and synovial fluid was additionally collected from ankylosing spondylitis patients.

The full study reports these points: The disease-linked clones had a CD8+ phenotype and were found at relatively low frequencies in peripheral blood. Some motif variants had previously been reported in the synovial fluid and blood of reactive arthritis patients, which suggests shared mechanisms of disease initiation. Significant enrichment of the disease-linked clones was reported in matched synovial fluid samples from ankylosing spondylitis patients. Blood from ankylosing spondylitis patients appeared to be characterized by a TCR beta motif composed of several highly homologous amino acid variants.

With respect to this clonotype: Its antigen has not been determined. Per-nucleotide qualities are absent, and no much larger clonotype sits a single base away.

Sequencer: Illumina HiSeq 2500. Quantitative 5'-RACE with molecular barcodes was the method used to prepare the TCR beta libraries. The study's own analysis went as follows. A new computational method, built on a probabilistic model of VDJ rearrangement, was used to identify disease-linked TCR variants. Starting from the raw public reads, TCRdb applied fastp trimming at Q25, assembled clones with MiXCR and retained in-frame beta chains. When rows share a CDR3 protein, they turn into one entry using the most common DNA and genes. The V and J calls follow TCRdb's processing rather than the paper's. Here the sample has 250,000 to 300,000 distinct CDR3 sequences; 15% to 20% occur a single time. The ten largest clones represent around 7.8% of the sample. From its cysteine to its phenylalanine, the CDR3 spans 15 amino acids. Only the CDR3 portion is preserved as DNA: 45 bases, with reading frame beginning at the first base. The germline V gene encodes CDR1 SGDLS and CDR2 YYNGEE. The V and J ends are trimmed by 4 bases and 2 bases, leaving 15 bases between them.

This receptor was obtained from a male donor with ankylosing spondylitis or in good health (not recorded which). The sequencing input was blood, either unsorted or a sorted T cell fraction (not recorded which). Here the chain combines TRBV9 and TRBJ2-5; the D gene assignment is perhaps TRBD1 or TRBD2, with each matching 7 bases. The base sequence is TGTGCCAGCAGCCAGACAGGGACTATTCAAGAGACCCAGTACTTC. Its translation reads: CASSQTGTIQETQYF.